This TCR beta chain was sequenced during a study of cytomegalovirus exposure and HLA in healthy donors. Germline loops: CDR1 MNHEY, CDR2 SVGAGI. Trimming removed 4 bases from V and 1 base from J; junction bases left unmatched: 4. The CDR3 contains 15 residues. From the roughly 120-subject validation cohort, which was separate from the roughly 700-subject first cohort, the donors were drawn. Profiling relied on immunoSEQ multiplex PCR, and the TCRdb table lists in-frame clones only, not all of them. The sample lists some 68,000 clones, more than 95% occurring once. Sample: PBMCs. The V call is TRBV6-5, the J call TRBJ2-3; 8 bases line up with TRBD1. The TCR originated in a young man in good health and CMV-seronegative. The CDR3 loop is CASSSPGQGTDTQYF. In DNA form, the CDR3 reads TGTGCCAGCAGTTCGCCGGGACAGGGCACAGATACGCAGTATTTT.